What follows is one T cell receptor (beta chain) and its context. In its sample, this clonotype was seen once. There is no known antigen for this receptor. Base qualities are not at hand, and no much larger clone is one base apart. The sample belongs to a study of blood T cells in healthy people across ages (dated by TCRdb to the mid-2010s). Study-level background: In model experiments, template switching captured about one uniquely barcoded TCR beta cDNA molecule for every two T cells. Using deep sequencing normalized with unique cDNA molecular identifiers, the study measured how TCR beta repertoire diversity changes with age. The donors were split into four age groups: young (average around 15 years), middle-aged (more than 35), aged (more than 55) and long-lived (82). To avoid experimental bias, donors of different ages were spread randomly across the sequencing lanes. Two additional independent replicas of 1 million unique cDNA reads from the same blood draw were analyzed for two donors (one aged 18 to 30 and one aged 80 or older).

The method behind the library was 5' RACE. Sequenced on an Illumina HiSeq 2500. A second about 7 to 12 cycle PCR used a sample-barcoded 5' primer and a J-beta primer mix. Each TCR beta cDNA molecule received a unique molecular identifier from a template-switch 5' adaptor carrying 12 random nucleotides. At least 3 million CDR3-containing paired-end reads were obtained from each sample. All of the RNA was converted into first-strand cDNA using the Mint cDNA synthesis kit, with a TRBC-specific oligonucleotide serving as the primer. Following uracil-DNA glycosylase treatment, a first 18-cycle PCR with universal primers M1SS and BC2_uni_R was performed on all cDNA. On the study's bioinformatics: For normalization, 1 million high-quality reads, each with a distinct molecular identifier, were randomly selected from each sample. Reads with shared molecular identifiers were discarded instead of being binned into consensus sequences. CDR3 identification, clonotype clustering and error correction used MiTCR with a Q25 quality threshold and the strictest error-elimination algorithm. Lower-bound total TCR beta diversity was estimated with a nonparametric unseen species model using Euler transformation. TCRdb handled the public reads itself, with Q25 trimming in fastp and clone calling in MiXCR, and kept productive beta chains. Every CDR3 protein is listed once, alongside the most common genes and DNA of its rows. Clone size and V and J calls follow TCRdb, not the original study. Here the sample has about a million distinct CDR3 sequences; about 44% occur a single time. The ten most abundant clones make up roughly 13% of the sample.

The CDR3 runs 13 residues from the cysteine to the phenylalanine. Solely the CDR3 DNA is kept, with 39 bases framed from the first base. The germline V gene (reference sequence) yields DFQATT for CDR1 and SNEGSKA for CDR2. Study-level results and caveats: Compared with the aged group, the long-lived group had more naive CD4+ T cells, fewer expanded clones and increased TCR diversity, a pattern suggesting age selection. Total diversity estimates from one million sequenced T cells were considered lower bounds and underestimates. As age increased, observed TCR beta diversity per million T cells dropped in a roughly linear way, and a significant reduction was already evident by age about 36. Donor CMV infection status was unknown, potentially confounding age-related changes in expanded clonotypes. A strong correlation was found between observed TCR beta diversity and the percentage of naive T cells measured by flow cytometry. Since profiling was done on bulk unsorted PBMCs, naive and antigen-experienced compartments could not be conclusively compared.

The approximately 40 donors, aged about 6 to 95 years, were systemically healthy Caucasian individuals from Russia. Approximately 10 milliliters of peripheral blood were collected from each donor into EDTA-treated Vacutainer tubes. Ficoll-Paque density-gradient centrifugation was used to isolate PBMCs, with at least 6.5 million per sample. Total RNA was extracted from PBMCs with Trizol reagent, with at least 6 micrograms obtained per sample. Naive CD45RAhigh/CD27high T cell percentages were measured by flow cytometry on a PBMC aliquot from every donor. The receptor chain draws on TRBV20-1 and TRBJ1-2, and 9 bases in between align with TRBD1. The clonotype was recovered from a young man in good health. The sample was blood. The DNA reads TGCAGCACTCCGGGACAGGGACCCTATGGCTACACCTTC. Its protein reads: CSTPGQGPYGYTF.